This T cell receptor (beta chain) came from a study of OX40 agonist ivuxolimab in advanced cancers. Method: immunoSEQ multiplex PCR; TCRdb's copy keeps in-frame clones and lacks some. The sample gives some 77,000 clones, more than 80% of which show up once; 2% to 2.5% is in the top ten. Points on this clone: Its antigen is undetermined.

If patients had autoimmune disease history or systemic immunosuppression, they were excluded. The V gene lost 7 bases and the J gene lost 0 bases, with 12 bases spanning the gap. Looked up from germline, CDR1 is SNHLY and CDR2 is FYNNEI. This CDR3 has 14 residues. Overall study findings and caveats: Among the lowest levels of clonal expansion were found in partial responders at 0.1-3.0 mg/kg.

This specimen was CD4+ or CD8+ T cells sorted from blood, taken in a trial of the OX40 agonist ivuxolimab. The receptor was isolated from an adult with an advanced solid tumor such as melanoma, head and neck, liver or kidney cancer. The J gene is TRBJ1-2, the V gene TRBV2; maybe TRBD1 (6 bases). The chain's CDR3 is CASTGQSSNYGYTF. CDR3 coding DNA: TGTGCCAGCACCGGACAGAGCTCTAACTATGGCTACACCTTC.